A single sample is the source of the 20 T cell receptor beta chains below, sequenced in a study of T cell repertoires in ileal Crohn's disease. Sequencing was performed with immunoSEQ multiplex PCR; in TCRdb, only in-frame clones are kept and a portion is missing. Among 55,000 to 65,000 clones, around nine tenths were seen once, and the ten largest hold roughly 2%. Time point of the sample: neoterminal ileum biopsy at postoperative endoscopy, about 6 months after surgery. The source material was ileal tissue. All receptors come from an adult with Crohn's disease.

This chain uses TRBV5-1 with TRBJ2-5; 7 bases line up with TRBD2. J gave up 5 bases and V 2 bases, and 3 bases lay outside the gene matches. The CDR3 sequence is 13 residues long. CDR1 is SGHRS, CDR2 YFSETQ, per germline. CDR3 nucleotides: TGCGCCAGCAGCTTCGGGGGAGGGGAGACCCAGTACTTC. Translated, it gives CASSFGGGETQYF.

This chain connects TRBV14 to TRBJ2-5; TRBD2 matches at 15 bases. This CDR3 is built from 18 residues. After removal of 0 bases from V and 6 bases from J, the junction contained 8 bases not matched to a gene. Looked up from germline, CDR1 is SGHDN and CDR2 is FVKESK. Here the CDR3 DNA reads TGTGCCAGCAGCCAAGAACAGGGACTAGCGGGAGGTGTGAAGACCCAGTACTTC. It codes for CASSQEQGLAGGVKTQYF.

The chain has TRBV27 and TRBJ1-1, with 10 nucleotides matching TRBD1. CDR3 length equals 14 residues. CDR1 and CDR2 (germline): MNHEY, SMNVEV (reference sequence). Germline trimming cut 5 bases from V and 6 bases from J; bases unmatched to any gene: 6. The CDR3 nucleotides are TGTGCCAGCAGTCCGACAGGGGGCAGGGCTGAAGCTTTCTTT. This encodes CASSPTGGRAEAFF.

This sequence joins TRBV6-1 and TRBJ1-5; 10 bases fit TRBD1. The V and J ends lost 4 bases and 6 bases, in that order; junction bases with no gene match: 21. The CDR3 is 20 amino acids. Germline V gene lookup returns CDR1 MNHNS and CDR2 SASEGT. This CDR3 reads CASSVPQPAGTGDPGQPQHF. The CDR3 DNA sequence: TGTGCCAGCAGTGTACCGCAACCTGCCGGGACAGGGGATCCGGGTCAGCCCCAGCATTTT.

The CDR3, as DNA: TGTGCCAGCTCACTCTTGGGACAACCGAGCTCTGGAAACACCATATATTTT. It is translated as CASSLLGQPSSGNTIYF. This chain links TRBV18 with TRBJ1-3; D is perhaps TRBD1 (6 bases). Looked up from germline, CDR1 is KGHSH and CDR2 is LQKENI. The CDR3 is 17 amino acids. V was cut by 4 bases and J by 0 bases, with 16 bases left in between.

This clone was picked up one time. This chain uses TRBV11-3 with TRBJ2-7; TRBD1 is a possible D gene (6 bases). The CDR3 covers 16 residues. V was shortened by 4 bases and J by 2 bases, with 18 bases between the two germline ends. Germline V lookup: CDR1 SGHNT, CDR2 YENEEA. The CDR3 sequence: CASSSRQEVNPYEQYF. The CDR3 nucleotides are TGTGCCAGCAGCTCCCGACAGGAGGTAAATCCCTACGAGCAGTACTTC. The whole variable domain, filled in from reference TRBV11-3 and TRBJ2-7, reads EAGVVQSPRYKIIEKKQPVAFWCNPISGHNTLYWYLQNLGQGPELLIRYENEEAVDDSQLPKDRFSAERLKGVDSTLKIQPAELGDSAVYLCASSSRQEVNPYEQYFGPGTRLTVT.

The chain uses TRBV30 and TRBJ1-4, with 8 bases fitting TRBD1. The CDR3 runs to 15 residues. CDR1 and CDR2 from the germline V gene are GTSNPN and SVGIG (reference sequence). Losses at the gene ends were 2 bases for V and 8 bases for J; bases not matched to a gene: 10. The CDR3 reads CAWSSPDRALEKLFF. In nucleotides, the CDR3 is TGTGCCTGGAGTTCCCCGGACAGGGCTCTGGAAAAACTGTTTTTT.

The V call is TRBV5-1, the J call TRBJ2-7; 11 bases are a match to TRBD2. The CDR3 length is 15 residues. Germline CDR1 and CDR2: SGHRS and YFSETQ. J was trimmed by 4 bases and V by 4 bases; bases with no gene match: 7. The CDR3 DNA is TGCGCCAGCAGCACGACTACTAGCGGGAGTTACGAGCAGTACTTC. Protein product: CASSTTTSGSYEQYF.

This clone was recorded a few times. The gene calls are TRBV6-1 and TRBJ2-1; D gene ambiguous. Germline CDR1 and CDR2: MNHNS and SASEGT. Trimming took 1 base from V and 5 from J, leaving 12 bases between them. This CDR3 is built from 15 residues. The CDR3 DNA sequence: TGTGCCAGCAGTGAAGGGGTGGGCCCTCACAATGAGCAGTTCTTC. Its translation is CASSEGVGPHNEQFF.

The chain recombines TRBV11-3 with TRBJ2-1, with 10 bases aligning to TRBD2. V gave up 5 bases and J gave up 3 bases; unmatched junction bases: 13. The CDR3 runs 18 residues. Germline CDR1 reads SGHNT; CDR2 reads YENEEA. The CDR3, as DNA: TGTGCCAGCAGCACTCCAACAACAACTAGCGGGGACTACAATGAGCAGTTCTTC. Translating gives CASSTPTTTSGDYNEQFF.

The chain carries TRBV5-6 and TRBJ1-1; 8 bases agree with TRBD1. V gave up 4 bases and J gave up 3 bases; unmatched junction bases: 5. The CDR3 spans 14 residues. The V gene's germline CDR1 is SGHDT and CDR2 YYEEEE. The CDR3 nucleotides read TGTGCCAGCAGCATCGGGACAGGAGACACTGAAGCTTTCTTT. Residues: CASSIGTGDTEAFF.

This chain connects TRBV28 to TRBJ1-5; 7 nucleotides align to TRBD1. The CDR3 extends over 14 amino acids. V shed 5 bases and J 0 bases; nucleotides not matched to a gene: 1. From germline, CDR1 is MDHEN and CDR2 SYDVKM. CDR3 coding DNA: TGTGCCAGCAGTCAGGGGGATAGCAATCAGCCCCAGCATTTT. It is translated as CASSQGDSNQPQHF.

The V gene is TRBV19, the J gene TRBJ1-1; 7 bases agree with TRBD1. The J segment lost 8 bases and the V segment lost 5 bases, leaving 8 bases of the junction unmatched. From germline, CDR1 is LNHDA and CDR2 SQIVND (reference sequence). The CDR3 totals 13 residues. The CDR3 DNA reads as TGTGCCAGTAGTTCGTACAGGGGCAGCGAAGCTTTCTTT. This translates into CASSSYRGSEAFF.

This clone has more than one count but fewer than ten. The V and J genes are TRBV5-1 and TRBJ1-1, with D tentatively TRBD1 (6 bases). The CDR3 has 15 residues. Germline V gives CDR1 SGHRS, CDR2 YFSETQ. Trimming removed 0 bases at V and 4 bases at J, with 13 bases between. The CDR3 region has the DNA TGCGCCAGCAGCTTGGAATGGGGGCAAGGCACTGAAGCTTTCTTT. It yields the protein CASSLEWGQGTEAFF.

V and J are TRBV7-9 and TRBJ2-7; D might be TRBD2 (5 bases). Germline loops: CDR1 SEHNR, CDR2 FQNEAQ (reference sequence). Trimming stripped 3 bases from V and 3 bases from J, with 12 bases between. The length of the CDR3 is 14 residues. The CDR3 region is CASSFKGLSYEQYV. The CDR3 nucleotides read TGTGCCAGCAGCTTTAAAGGACTGAGCTACGAGCAGTACGTC.

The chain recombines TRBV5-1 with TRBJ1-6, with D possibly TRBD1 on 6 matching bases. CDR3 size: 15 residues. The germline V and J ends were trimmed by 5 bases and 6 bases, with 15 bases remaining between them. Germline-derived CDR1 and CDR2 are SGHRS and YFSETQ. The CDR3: CASRFRDTTNSPLHF. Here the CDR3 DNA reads TGCGCCAGCAGGTTTCGGGACACAACTAATTCACCCCTCCACTTT.

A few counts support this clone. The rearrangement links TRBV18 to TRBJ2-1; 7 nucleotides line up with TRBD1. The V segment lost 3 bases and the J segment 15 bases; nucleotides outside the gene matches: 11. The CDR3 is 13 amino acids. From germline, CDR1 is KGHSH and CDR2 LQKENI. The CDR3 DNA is TGTGCCAGCTCACCCAATCCGAGACAGGGACGGTTCTTC. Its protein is CASSPNPRQGRFF.

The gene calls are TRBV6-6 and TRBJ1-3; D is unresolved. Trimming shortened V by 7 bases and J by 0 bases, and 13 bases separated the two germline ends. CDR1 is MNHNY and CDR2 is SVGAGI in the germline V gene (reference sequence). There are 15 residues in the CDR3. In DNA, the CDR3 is TGTGCCAGCACCCGCGAGGGCACCTCTGGAAACACCATATATTTT. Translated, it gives CASTREGTSGNTIYF.

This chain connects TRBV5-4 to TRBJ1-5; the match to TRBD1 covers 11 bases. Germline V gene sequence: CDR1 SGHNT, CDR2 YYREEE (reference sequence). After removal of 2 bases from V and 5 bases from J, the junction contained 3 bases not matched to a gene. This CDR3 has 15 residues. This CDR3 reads CASSLGGQGDQPQHF. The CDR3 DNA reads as TGTGCCAGCAGCTTAGGGGGACAGGGGGATCAGCCCCAGCATTTT.

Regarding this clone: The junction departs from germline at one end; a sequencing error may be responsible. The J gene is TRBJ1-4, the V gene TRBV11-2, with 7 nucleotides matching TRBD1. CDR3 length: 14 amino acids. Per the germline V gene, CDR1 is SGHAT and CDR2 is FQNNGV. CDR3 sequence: CASSRGSGYEKLFF. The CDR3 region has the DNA TGCGCCAGCAGCAGGGGGTCAGGGTATGAAAAACTGTTTTTT.